The table lists the clone carrying this T cell receptor beta chain with a count of one. The antigen remains unidentified. Each PCR replicate from the sorted subsets contained about 200 ng DNA, which is tens of thousands of T cell genomes. In the study's own analysis: Filtering was not the same, since immunoSEQ gave junction-only sequences without quality scores. Generated by immunoSEQ multiplex PCR, the TCRdb table keeps only in-frame clones and is missing some. V and J calls and clone size come straight from that table; D and trimming were deduced from the DNA. Found here are roughly 2.5 million clones, roughly nine tenths of them singletons; the top ten hold about 0.13%. V lost 6 bases and J lost 4, with 19 bases in between. Germline V gene sequence: CDR1 MNHNS, CDR2 SASEGT. CDR3 length equals 15 residues. The data stem from a study of shared clonotypes between healthy human individuals. Study-wide findings and caveats: Naive CD4 clonotypes overlapped across a few donors at about 5.2%.

Memory CD4+ cells were the fraction left after CD45RA+ naive selection. The material sequenced was naive CD4+ T cells sorted from blood. Subset meaning: CD45RA+ positively selected. The rearrangement uses TRBV6-1 and TRBJ2-7; D might be TRBD1 (8 bases). The source is a man between 18 and 35 years old in good health. This CDR3 reads CASRQSGTGLYEQYF. DNA of the CDR3: TGTGCCAGCAGGCAAAGCGGGACAGGACTTTACGAGCAGTACTTC.